The 27 T cell receptor beta chains presented below share a single source sample, sequenced in a study of cytomegalovirus exposure and HLA in healthy donors. PCR amplification relied on 60 Vbeta primers (plus 13 Jbeta primers). Some clones are missing from TCRdb's copy, which holds only in-frame ones; the method was immunoSEQ multiplex PCR. This sample has approximately 190,000 clones, with 75% to 90% found just once. Sequencing was done on a sample of PBMCs. Source of these receptors: a young woman in good health and CMV-seronegative.

The chain carries TRBV6-1 and TRBJ2-3; TRBD1 aligns across 7 bases. The CDR3 spans 15 residues. Germline loops: CDR1 MNHNS, CDR2 SASEGT. V lost 10 bases and J lost 0; bases outside the gene matches: 10. CDR3 sequence reads: CATARRDRSTDTQYF. The DNA for the CDR3 is TGTGCCACCGCCCGCCGGGACAGAAGCACAGATACGCAGTATTTT.

The chain recombines TRBV30 with TRBJ2-6; no reliable D call. The CDR3 is 13 residues long. The V gene lost 4 bases and the J gene lost 0 bases, with 4 bases spanning the gap. Germline CDR1 and CDR2: GTSNPN and SVGIG (reference sequence). The CDR3 sequence is CAWKSSGANVLTF. The CDR3 nucleotides are TGTGCCTGGAAGAGCTCTGGGGCCAACGTCCTGACTTTC. The full variable domain, rest sourced from reference TRBV30 and TRBJ2-6, is SQTIHQWPATLVQPVGSPLSLECTVEGTSNPNLYWYRQAAGRGLQLLFYSVGIGQISSEVPQNLSASRPQDRQFILSSKKLLLSDSGFYLCAWKSSGANVLTFGAGSRLTVL.

The chain links TRBV6-1 to TRBJ1-1, with D unresolved. V was pared by 10 bases and J by 6 bases, with 12 bases between. The CDR3 covers 11 residues. Looked up from germline, CDR1 is MNHNS and CDR2 is SASEGT. The CDR3 DNA follows: TGTGCCACTCAGGTGGGAGCTGAAGCTTTCTTT. Protein: CATQVGAEAFF.

The rearrangement uses TRBV15 and TRBJ1-4; D may be TRBD1 (6 bases). Germline V gives CDR1 LNHNV, CDR2 YYDKDF (reference sequence). V was shortened by 3 bases and J by 4 bases, with 15 bases between the two germline ends. The CDR3 is 16 residues long. The CDR3 sequence: CATSSASTGLNEKLFF. In nucleotides, the CDR3 is TGTGCCACCAGCAGTGCCTCGACAGGACTTAATGAAAAACTGTTTTTT. The full variable domain, its missing parts supplied by reference TRBV15 and TRBJ1-4, is DAMVIQNPRYQVTQFGKPVTLSCSQTLNHNVMYWYQQKSSQAPKLLFHYYDKDFNNEADTPDNFQSRRPNTSFCFLDIRSPGLGDTAMYLCATSSASTGLNEKLFFGSGTQLSVL.

Here the CDR3 reads CASSLQETGELFF. CDR3 nucleotides: TGTGCCAGCAGCTTACAGGAAACCGGGGAGCTGTTTTTT. The rearrangement uses TRBV5-4 and TRBJ2-2; D possibly corresponds to TRBD1 (5 bases). This CDR3 has 13 residues. Trimming took off 2 bases at V and 5 bases at J, with 7 bases between the two ends. The germline V gene has CDR1 SGHNT and CDR2 YYREEE (reference sequence).

The chain employs TRBV6-5 and TRBJ2-3; 7 bases line up with TRBD2. Germline V gene sequence: CDR1 MNHEY, CDR2 SVGAGI. The CDR3 length is 14 residues. Trimming took 7 bases from V and 2 from J; bases not matched to a gene: 6. CDR3 coding DNA: TGTGCCAGCATCAGGGCGGGAGACACAGATACGCAGTATTTT. It codes for CASIRAGDTDTQYF.

This clone came up once. V is TRBV30 and J is TRBJ1-2, with D perhaps matching TRBD1 (5 bases). This CDR3 region has 16 residues. CDR1 is GTSNPN and CDR2 is SVGIG in the germline V gene (reference sequence). Trimming stripped 5 bases from V and 2 bases from J, with 21 bases between. CDR3 in DNA: TGTGCCTGGGGGTCTTGGGGGGGAAAGGGGAACTATGGCTACACCTTC. Amino acids: CAWGSWGGKGNYGYTF.

This chain joins TRBV27 and TRBJ2-7; TRBD1 aligns across 7 bases. Germline V gene sequence: CDR1 MNHEY, CDR2 SMNVEV (reference sequence). The J segment lost 7 bases and the V segment lost 7 bases, leaving 13 bases of the junction unmatched. CDR3 size: 14 residues. CDR3 region: CASTRTGVSMEQYF. CDR3 nucleotides: TGTGCCAGCACCCGTACAGGGGTCTCCATGGAGCAGTACTTC.

This chain connects TRBV5-6 to TRBJ2-3, with 12 bases matching TRBD2. Germline assignment: CDR1 SGHDT and CDR2 YYEEEE. The CDR3 has 17 residues. Trimming at V came to 4 bases and at J to 3 bases, leaving 9 bases not matched to a gene. The CDR3 DNA reads TGTGCCAGCAGCCCACTGCTAGCGGGGGGGCCGACAGATACGCAGTATTTT. Protein product: CASSPLLAGGPTDTQYF.

The chain links TRBV27 to TRBJ1-3, with D hard to call. This CDR3 contains 15 residues. The V and J ends lost 3 bases and 4 bases respectively, with 13 bases between them. CDR1 and CDR2 from the germline V gene are MNHEY and SMNVEV (reference sequence). The CDR3 coding sequence is TGTGCCAGCAGTTTCAAATCGGGAGGCGGAAACACCATATATTTT. Encoded protein: CASSFKSGGGNTIYF.

The genes are TRBV19 and TRBJ2-7; 12 bases are a match to TRBD1. The CDR3 runs to 14 residues. Trimming cost V 10 bases and J 6 bases; bases outside gene matches: 10. CDR1 and CDR2 from the germline V gene are LNHDA and SQIVND (reference sequence). CDR3: CATSEGTGGVEQYF. CDR3 bases: TGTGCCACCAGTGAGGGGACAGGGGGCGTCGAGCAGTACTTC. The full variable domain, in which reference TRBV19 and TRBJ2-7 provide the parts outside the CDR3, is DGGITQSPKYLFRKEGQNVTLSCEQNLNHDAMYWYRQDPGQGLRLIYYSQIVNDFQKGDIAEGYSVSREKKESFPLTVTSAQKNPTAFYLCATSEGTGGVEQYFGPGTRLTVT.

The chain uses TRBV7-8 and TRBJ1-1, with a possible D match to TRBD1 (6 bases). The CDR3 is 15 amino acids. Looked up from germline, CDR1 is SGHVS and CDR2 is FQNEAQ. Trimming removed 5 bases from V and 0 bases from J, with 13 bases in between. CDR3 protein: CASSLQGQMNTEAFF. CDR3 sequence (DNA): TGTGCCAGCAGCCTTCAGGGACAAATGAACACTGAAGCTTTCTTT.

The rearrangement uses TRBV12-5 and TRBJ2-5; 8 nucleotides match TRBD1. Near its end, the DNA agrees better with TRBJ2-7, so the J call may be wrong. CDR1 is LGHNT and CDR2 is FRNRAP in the germline V gene. The CDR3 has 16 amino acids. CDR3 sequence: CASGLNPWTGTYEQYF. CDR3 DNA: TGTGCTAGTGGTCTGAACCCCTGGACAGGGACCTACGAGCAGTACTTC.

This clone has more than one count but fewer than ten. The chain joins TRBV5-1 to TRBJ1-1, with D perhaps TRBD1 (6 bases). This CDR3 region has 16 residues. Trimming cost V 0 bases and J 5 bases, with 17 bases left between them. Germline V CDR1 and CDR2: SGHRS, YFSETQ. This chain's CDR3 is CASSLARGYNRTEAFF. The CDR3, as DNA: TGCGCCAGCAGCTTGGCCAGGGGATACAATAGGACTGAAGCTTTCTTT.

V usage is TRBV5-1 and J usage is TRBJ1-3; D may be TRBD1 (6 bases). Per germline, CDR1 SGHRS and CDR2 YFSETQ. The CDR3 runs 14 residues. Trimming cost V 3 bases and J 2 bases, with 9 bases left between them. The CDR3 DNA is TGCGCCAGCAGCTCCAGGGGTCCTGGAAACACCATATATTTT. This codes for CASSSRGPGNTIYF.

The chain has TRBV28 and TRBJ1-1; TRBD1 agrees at 7 bases. This CDR3 is built from 11 residues. The trim removed 9 bases at V and 7 bases at J, leaving 5 bases unmatched. The V gene's germline CDR1 is MDHEN and CDR2 SYDVKM. CDR3 bases: TGTGCCAGTTACCGACAGGGTGAAGCTTTCTTT. Its protein is CASYRQGEAFF.

The rearrangement joins TRBV27 to TRBJ2-7; 7 bases line up with TRBD1. The CDR3 is made up of 14 amino acids. The germline V gene encodes CDR1 MNHEY and CDR2 SMNVEV (reference sequence). V trimming: 4 bases; J trimming: 1 base; junction bases outside the gene matches: 4. CDR3 in amino acids: CASSSRTGSYEQYF. In DNA form, the CDR3 reads TGTGCCAGCAGTTCCCGGACAGGTTCCTACGAGCAGTACTTC.

The genes are TRBV6-6 and TRBJ1-6; 7 bases agree with TRBD1. From germline, CDR1 is MNHNY and CDR2 SVGAGI (reference sequence). CDR3 size: 16 residues. Trimming took 5 bases from V and 1 from J; bases not matched to a gene: 5. The CDR3 coding sequence is TGTGCCAGCAGTCCACGACAGGGTTCCTATAATTCACCCCTCCACTTT. This sequence encodes CASSPRQGSYNSPLHF.

This clone was recorded only once. This chain connects TRBV10-2 to TRBJ1-2; 7 bases are shared with TRBD1. V dropped 3 bases and J dropped 5; count of bases not matched to a gene: 6. There are 14 residues in the CDR3. The germline CDR1 and CDR2 sequences are WSHSY and SAAADI. Written as DNA, the CDR3 is TGCGCCAGCAGTGAAAGGGGGCGGGGATATGGCTACACCTTC. Translating gives CASSERGRGYGYTF.

This clone has more than one count but fewer than ten. V gene TRBV5-6 combines with J gene TRBJ2-1, with 9 bases identical to TRBD2. CDR1 is SGHDT, CDR2 YYEEEE, per germline. Trimming removed 1 base from V and 8 bases from J; junction bases left unmatched: 7. The CDR3 loop spans 15 amino acids. CDR3 nucleotides: TGTGCCAGCAGCTTGCCTAGCGGGACGGTGCATGAGCAGTTCTTC. Protein sequence: CASSLPSGTVHEQFF.

CDR3 nucleotide sequence: TGCGCCAGCAGCACCCCAGGGCGAGAGACCCAGTACTTC. Its protein product is CASSTPGRETQYF. V usage is TRBV5-1 and J usage is TRBJ2-5, with D possibly TRBD1 on 5 matching bases. V was cut by 4 bases and J by 4 bases, with 11 bases left in between. This CDR3 is 13 amino acids long. Germline V gene lookup returns CDR1 SGHRS and CDR2 YFSETQ.

The rearrangement uses TRBV5-1 and TRBJ1-3; tentatively, D is TRBD1 (5 bases). This CDR3 spans 14 amino acids. V dropped 4 bases and J dropped 0 bases, with 8 bases sitting between them. Per germline, CDR1 SGHRS and CDR2 YFSETQ. The chain's CDR3 is CASSEDSSGNTIYF. The CDR3 coding sequence is TGCGCCAGCAGCGAAGACAGCTCTGGAAACACCATATATTTT.

V gene TRBV7-8 combines with J gene TRBJ2-7, with 8 bases fitting TRBD2. V was clipped by 5 bases and J by 13 bases; unmatched bases: 22. The CDR3 covers 16 residues. Germline lookup yields CDR1 SGHVS and CDR2 FQNEAQ. The CDR3 sequence is CASSNLAGTRIPRSYF. The CDR3 DNA is TGTGCCAGCAGCAACCTCGCCGGGACTAGAATCCCCAGGTCATACTTC.

The rearrangement joins TRBV4-2 to TRBJ1-4; possibly TRBD1 for D (5 bases). Trimming took 3 bases from V and 3 from J, leaving 11 bases between them. The CDR3 contains 15 residues. Germline V gene data show CDR1 as LGHNA and CDR2 as YNFKEQ. The CDR3 DNA is TGTGCCAGCAGCCAGTTGGGGCAAGCTAATGAAAAACTGTTTTTT. Protein product: CASSQLGQANEKLFF.

Concerning this clone itself: The junction shows a germline mismatch at one end, possibly a read error. The gene calls are TRBV29-1 and TRBJ1-2; D is unclear. The CDR3 consists of 14 residues. Per germline, CDR1 SQVTM and CDR2 ANQGSEA. The CDR3 reads CSAEGRAPGYGYTF. The CDR3 bases are TGCAGCGCTGAAGGGCGGGCTCCCGGTTATGGCTACACCTTC.

The gene calls are TRBV7-9 and TRBJ2-7; TRBD1 matches at 9 bases. Germline V CDR1 and CDR2: SEHNR, FQNEAQ (reference sequence). This CDR3 contains 17 residues. V lost 4 bases and J lost 1; bases outside the gene matches: 11. The CDR3 region is CASSSPGQGEASYEQYF. The CDR3 bases are TGTGCCAGCAGCTCGCCGGGACAGGGAGAGGCTTCCTACGAGCAGTACTTC.

The chain is built from TRBV27 and TRBJ2-1; 12 bases fit TRBD1. Germline lookup yields CDR1 MNHEY and CDR2 SMNVEV (reference sequence). CDR3 length: 16 residues. With V trimmed by 5 bases and J by 9 bases, 11 bases remained unmatched. The CDR3: CASSALGDRGPSEQFF. CDR3 nucleotide sequence: TGTGCCAGCAGTGCCTTAGGGGACAGGGGGCCCAGTGAGCAGTTCTTC.